This record covers a single T cell receptor beta chain. This sample is drawn from a study of blood T cell repertoires in COVID-19. Study-level information: Sample material is recorded as cDNA or gDNA derived from T cells, B-cell-depleted T cells, or PBMCs.

In terms of age and location, participants ranged from about 18 to 89 years and lived in about two dozen US areas. Per the original methods: Estimation of nucleated cell counts was performed using reference gene primer amplification. The data were produced by immunoSEQ multiplex PCR, yet TCRdb's version contains in-frame clones alone and is incomplete. V, J and clone size were drawn from that table, and D and trimming were deduced from the DNA. The data show about 200,000 clones, roughly 90% seen once. Trimming at V came to 5 bases and at J to 9 bases, leaving 5 bases not matched to a gene. In germline, CDR1 is GTSNPN, CDR2 SVGIG (reference sequence). This CDR3 is built from 11 residues.

Sequencing input: PBMCs or T cells enriched from blood (not recorded which). This TCR was sampled from a woman between 18 and 30 years old who had recovered from COVID-19. V usage is TRBV30 and J usage is TRBJ2-3, with 7 positions matching TRBD2. CDR3 region: CAWSGGGTQYF. DNA for the CDR3: TGTGCCTGGTCAGGCGGGGGAACGCAGTATTTT.